The clone carrying this T cell receptor beta chain has ten or more counts. Antigen: not known. This entry is derived from a study of shared clonotypes between healthy human individuals. TCRdb keeps only in-frame clones here, not all; method: immunoSEQ multiplex PCR. Of about 1 million clones in the sample, about three quarters were seen once. Study findings and constraints: Non-shared clonotypes had lower generation probabilities than clonotypes shared by all four sorted-subset donors. Having only a few donors restricted how much genetic and exposure-history diversity was captured.

Caucasian adults residing in Nashville, Tennessee made up all the donors. The CDR3 runs 15 residues. Germline V lookup: CDR1 GTSNPN, CDR2 SVGIG (reference sequence). J gave up 7 bases and V 2 bases, and 8 bases lay outside the gene matches. J is TRBJ1-5 and V is TRBV30; the match to TRBD1 covers 10 bases. This clonotype was sampled from a man between 18 and 35 years old in good health. Specimen: memory CD4+ T cells sorted from blood. Regarding subset: CD45RA-negative fraction. The CDR3 loop is CAWSRTGTGAQPQHF. Written as DNA, the CDR3 is TGTGCCTGGAGTCGTACCGGGACAGGGGCGCAGCCCCAGCATTTT.